What follows are 23 T cell receptor beta chains derived from one specimen sequenced in a study of T cell clonotyping in hematopoietic cell transplantation. TCRdb keeps only in-frame clones here, not all; method: immunoSEQ multiplex PCR. The repertoire has some 40,000 clones, 94% of them found once; the top ten carry 0.85% to 0.9%. The specimen sequenced was peripheral blood mononuclear cells. The receptor set was obtained from a woman between 45 and 65 years old in good health. Some clones in this sample may be carry-over from other donors' samples.

The chain uses TRBV25-1 and TRBJ1-3, with TRBD1 as a possible D gene (6 bases). V lost 1 base and J lost 3, with 10 bases in between. CDR1 is MGHDK, CDR2 SYGVNS, per germline. The CDR3 totals 15 residues. The CDR3 protein is CASSEWGGGGNTIYF. CDR3 coding DNA: TGTGCCAGCAGTGAATGGGGAGGGGGTGGAAACACCATATATTTT.

The chain couples TRBV7-2 to TRBJ2-7, with D possibly TRBD2 on 6 matching bases. Germline lookup yields CDR1 SGHTA and CDR2 FQGNSA. The V end was cut by 8 bases, the J end by 7 bases, with 15 bases between. The length of the CDR3 is 12 residues. CDR3 sequence reads: CASGPGVYEQYF. CDR3 sequence (DNA): TGTGCCAGCGGACCGGGGGTTTATGAGCAGTACTTC.

This clone has just one count. The rearrangement links TRBV5-6 to TRBJ1-4; D gene ambiguous. V lost 0 bases to trimming and J lost 5 bases, with 11 bases between them. Per the germline V gene, CDR1 is SGHDT and CDR2 is YYEEEE. CDR3 size: 15 residues. The CDR3 region is CASSLVFQANEKLFF. The CDR3 DNA follows: TGTGCCAGCAGCTTGGTTTTTCAAGCGAATGAAAAACTGTTTTTT.

The chain has TRBV9 and TRBJ1-6; a weak D match, TRBD1 (5 bases). V was pared by 0 bases and J by 7 bases, with 11 bases between. The germline V gene encodes CDR1 SGDLS and CDR2 YYNGEE. The CDR3 runs to 15 residues. The CDR3 DNA reads as TGTGCCAGCAGCGTAGATCCAGGGTCGAATTCACCCCTCCACTTT. As protein: CASSVDPGSNSPLHF.

The rearrangement links TRBV2 to TRBJ2-7; 10 positions match TRBD2. CDR1 and CDR2 (germline): SNHLY, FYNNEI. J lost 3 bases, V lost 2 bases, and 4 bases had no gene match. This CDR3 comprises 15 residues. CDR3 sequence (DNA): TGTGCCAGCAGTGAATGGGGGACTAGCGTCTACGAGCAGTACTTC. Translation gives CASSEWGTSVYEQYF.

The chain uses TRBV18 and TRBJ1-6; 7 bases align to TRBD1. CDR3 length: 16 amino acids. Germline trimming cut 3 bases from V and 6 bases from J; bases unmatched to any gene: 8. CDR1 is KGHSH and CDR2 is LQKENI in the germline V gene. CDR3 protein: CASSPSEDRLNSPLHF. Here the CDR3 DNA reads TGTGCCAGCTCACCCTCGGAGGACAGGCTTAATTCACCCCTCCACTTT.

This clone was picked up one time. The rearrangement links TRBV7-2 to TRBJ1-1; TRBD1 might be the D (5 bases). This CDR3 region has 14 residues. The V end was cut by 4 bases, the J end by 3 bases, with 12 bases between. Germline CDR1 reads SGHTA; CDR2 reads FQGNSA. The CDR3 DNA reads as TGTGCCAGCAGCTCCCAATCGGGGGACACTGAAGCTTTCTTT. This translates into CASSSQSGDTEAFF.

This chain links TRBV2 with TRBJ1-1, with unresolved D. This CDR3 contains 12 residues. V lost 7 bases and J lost 2, with 8 bases in between. Germline V gene lookup returns CDR1 SNHLY and CDR2 FYNNEI. CDR3 sequence: CASISKNTEAFF. The CDR3 DNA follows: TGTGCCAGCATCAGTAAAAACACTGAAGCTTTCTTT.

This rearrangement joins TRBV2 to TRBJ1-1; D is ambiguous. Germline lookup yields CDR1 SNHLY and CDR2 FYNNEI. The CDR3 consists of 10 residues. V shed 6 bases and J shed 10 bases, with 9 bases lying between them. The CDR3 region has the DNA TGTGCCAGCAGCGCCTCGAGAGCTTTCTTT. Its protein product is CASSASRAFF.

The CDR3 sequence: CASSLQGNNEKLFF. CDR3 in DNA: TGTGCCAGCAGCTTACAAGGGAATAATGAAAAACTGTTTTTT. The rearrangement uses TRBV7-2 and TRBJ1-4; no firm D call. Per germline, CDR1 SGHTA and CDR2 FQGNSA. V was cut by 2 bases and J by 4 bases, with 8 bases left in between. This CDR3 has 14 amino acids.

DNA of the CDR3: TGTGCCAGTAGTACCCAAAGACAGGGCTGGGATCAGCCCCAGCATTTT. Translating gives CASSTQRQGWDQPQHF. The chain uses TRBV19 and TRBJ1-5; TRBD1 matches 7 bases. This CDR3 contains 16 residues. CDR1 is LNHDA and CDR2 is SQIVND in the germline V gene (reference sequence). The V gene end was trimmed by 4 bases and the J gene end by 5 bases; junction bases not matched to a gene: 11.

In the case of this clone: A much larger clonotype is one base distant, so this may be a read error. This chain connects TRBV2 to TRBJ2-1; D remains ambiguous. The CDR3 has 11 residues. V lost 6 bases and J 2 bases, leaving 2 bases between the germline ends. Germline V gene sequence: CDR1 SNHLY, CDR2 FYNNEI. The CDR3 here is CASRPYNEQFF. CDR3 DNA: TGTGCCAGCAGACCCTACAATGAGCAGTTCTTC.

The chain recombines TRBV7-2 with TRBJ1-2, with D tentatively TRBD1 (5 bases). Germline V lookup: CDR1 SGHTA, CDR2 FQGNSA. The CDR3 totals 14 residues. V was cut by 0 bases and J by 7 bases, with 12 bases left in between. CDR3 amino acids: CASSLARQGAGYTF. CDR3 nucleotide sequence: TGTGCCAGCAGCTTAGCGAGGCAGGGAGCTGGCTACACCTTC.

The rearrangement links TRBV6-5 to TRBJ1-5; D is ambiguous. V lost 4 bases to trimming and J lost 0 bases, with 13 bases between them. Germline V gives CDR1 MNHEY, CDR2 SVGAGI. The CDR3 has 16 amino acids. In DNA, the CDR3 is TGTGCCAGCAGTTTAACCTGGGAACTTAGCAATCAGCCCCAGCATTTT. Translation gives CASSLTWELSNQPQHF.

The chain joins TRBV19 to TRBJ2-5; the D gene could be TRBD1 or TRBD2 (5 bases each). The germline gives CDR1 LNHDA, CDR2 SQIVND (reference sequence). Trimming left V 6 bases short and J 3 bases short, with 11 bases between. CDR3 length equals 13 residues. CDR3 amino acids: CASSRGAKETQYF. CDR3 in DNA: TGTGCCAGTAGCCGAGGGGCCAAAGAGACCCAGTACTTC.

This sequence joins TRBV19 and TRBJ2-7, with D tentatively TRBD2 (6 bases). CDR1 is LNHDA and CDR2 is SQIVND in the germline V gene (reference sequence). This CDR3 region has 14 residues. V dropped 2 bases and J dropped 0 bases, with 8 bases sitting between them. This CDR3 reads CASSISGSSYEQYF. CDR3 coding DNA: TGTGCCAGTAGTATATCCGGGAGCTCCTACGAGCAGTACTTC.

V is TRBV19 and J is TRBJ1-1, with D possibly being TRBD1 (5 bases). This CDR3 region has 14 residues. Germline V gene data show CDR1 as LNHDA and CDR2 as SQIVND (reference sequence). V was shortened by 3 bases and J by 6 bases, with 14 bases between the two germline ends. The CDR3 loop is CASSIRQTHPEAFF. The DNA for the CDR3 is TGTGCCAGTAGTATTCGACAGACCCATCCTGAAGCTTTCTTT.

The chain recombines TRBV4-3 with TRBJ1-2; a weak D match, TRBD1 (5 bases). Germline V lookup: CDR1 LGHNA, CDR2 YSLEER. V was trimmed by 0 bases and J by 7 bases, leaving 12 bases between them. This CDR3 region has 14 residues. CDR3 DNA: TGCGCCAGCAGCCAAGAGGTATGGGGCACTGGCTACACCTTC. Encoded protein: CASSQEVWGTGYTF.

The V gene is TRBV7-2, the J gene TRBJ2-5, with D perhaps TRBD2 (5 bases). Per germline, CDR1 SGHTA and CDR2 FQGNSA. The ends were cut back, 3 bases at V and 4 bases at J, with 9 bases in the middle. The CDR3 contains 13 residues. CDR3 loop: CASSFASPETQYF. CDR3 sequence (DNA): TGTGCCAGCAGCTTCGCTAGCCCAGAGACCCAGTACTTC.

This chain uses TRBV19 with TRBJ2-7; the match to TRBD2 covers 8 bases. This CDR3 contains 17 residues. Germline V CDR1 and CDR2: LNHDA, SQIVND (reference sequence). V gave up 5 bases and J gave up 2 bases; unmatched junction bases: 14. CDR3 in amino acids: CASSLSPLSGGTYEQYF. The CDR3 nucleotides read TGTGCCAGTAGTCTATCGCCGCTCAGCGGGGGAACCTACGAGCAGTACTTC.

V gene TRBV7-6 combines with J gene TRBJ2-5; D possibly matches TRBD1 or TRBD2 (5 bases each). Trimming took off 2 bases at V and 2 bases at J, with 15 bases between the two ends. There are 16 residues in the CDR3. The germline V gene has CDR1 SGHVS and CDR2 FNYEAQ. CDR3 protein: CASSLRQGGGQETQYF. The CDR3 DNA sequence: TGTGCCAGCAGCTTACGGCAGGGTGGAGGACAAGAGACCCAGTACTTC.

This sequence joins TRBV27 and TRBJ2-5; 12 nucleotides align to TRBD2. With V trimmed by 6 bases and J by 7 bases, 12 bases remained unmatched. Germline loops: CDR1 MNHEY, CDR2 SMNVEV (reference sequence). The CDR3 extends over 16 amino acids. Written as DNA, the CDR3 is TGTGCCAGCAGCCACTCTAGCGGGGGGGCCATGGGGACCCAGTACTTC. The encoded protein is CASSHSSGGAMGTQYF.

The rearrangement joins TRBV6-5 to TRBJ2-2; TRBD1 matches 10 bases. Germline V gene data show CDR1 as MNHEY and CDR2 as SVGAGI. J was trimmed by 8 bases and V by 8 bases; bases with no gene match: 5. The length of the CDR3 is 13 residues. The CDR3 sequence is CASRDRGWGELFF. The CDR3 DNA reads as TGTGCCAGCCGGGACAGGGGATGGGGGGAGCTGTTTTTT.